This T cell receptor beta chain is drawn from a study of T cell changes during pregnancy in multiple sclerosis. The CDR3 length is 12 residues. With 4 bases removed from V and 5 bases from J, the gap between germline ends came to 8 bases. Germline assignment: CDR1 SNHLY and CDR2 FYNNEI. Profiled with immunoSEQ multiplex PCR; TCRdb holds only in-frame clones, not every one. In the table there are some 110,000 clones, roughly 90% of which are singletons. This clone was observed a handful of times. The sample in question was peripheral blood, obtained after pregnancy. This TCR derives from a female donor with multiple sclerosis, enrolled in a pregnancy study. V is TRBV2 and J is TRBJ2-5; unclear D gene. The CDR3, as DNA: TGTGCCAGCAGTGGCGGCCATGAGACCCAGTACTTC. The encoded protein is CASSGGHETQYF.